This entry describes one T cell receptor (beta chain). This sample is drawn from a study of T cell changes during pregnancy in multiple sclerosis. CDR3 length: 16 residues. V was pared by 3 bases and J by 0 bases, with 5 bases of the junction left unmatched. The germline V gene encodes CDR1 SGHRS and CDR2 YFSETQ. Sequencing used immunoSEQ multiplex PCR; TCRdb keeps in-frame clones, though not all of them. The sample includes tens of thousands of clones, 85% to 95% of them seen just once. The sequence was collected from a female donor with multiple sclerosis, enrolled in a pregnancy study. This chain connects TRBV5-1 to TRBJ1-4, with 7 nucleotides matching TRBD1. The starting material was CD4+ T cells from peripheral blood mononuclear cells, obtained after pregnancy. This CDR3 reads CASSSRGQATNEKLFF. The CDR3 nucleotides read TGCGCCAGCAGCTCCCGCGGACAGGCAACTAATGAAAAACTGTTTTTT.